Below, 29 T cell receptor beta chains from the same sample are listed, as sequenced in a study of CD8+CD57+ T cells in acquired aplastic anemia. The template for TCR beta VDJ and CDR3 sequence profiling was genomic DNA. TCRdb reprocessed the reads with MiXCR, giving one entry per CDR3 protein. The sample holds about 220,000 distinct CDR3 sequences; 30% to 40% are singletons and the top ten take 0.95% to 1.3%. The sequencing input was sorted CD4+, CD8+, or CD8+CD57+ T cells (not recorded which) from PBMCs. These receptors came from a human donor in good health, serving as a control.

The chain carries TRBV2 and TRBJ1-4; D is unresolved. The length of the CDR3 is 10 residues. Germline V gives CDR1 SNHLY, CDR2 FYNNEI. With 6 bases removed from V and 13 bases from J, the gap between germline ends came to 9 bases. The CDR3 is CASREGRLFF. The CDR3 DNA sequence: TGTGCCAGCAGGGAGGGTAGACTGTTTTTT.

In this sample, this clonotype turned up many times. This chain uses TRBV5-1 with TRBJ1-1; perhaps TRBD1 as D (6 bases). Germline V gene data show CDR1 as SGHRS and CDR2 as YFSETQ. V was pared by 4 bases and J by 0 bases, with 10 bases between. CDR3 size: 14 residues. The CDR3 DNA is TGCGCCAGCAGCGGGGGACAAGTGAACACTGAAGCTTTCTTT. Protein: CASSGGQVNTEAFF.

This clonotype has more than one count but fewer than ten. The CDR3 reads CAWSLQGGTQYF. Here the CDR3 DNA reads TGTGCCTGGAGCCTCCAGGGGGGGACCCAGTACTTC. The rearrangement links TRBV19 to TRBJ2-5, with D possibly matching TRBD1 (7 bases). Looked up from germline, CDR1 is LNHDA and CDR2 is SQIVND (reference sequence). V lost 11 bases and J 7 bases, leaving 17 bases between the germline ends. The CDR3 loop spans 12 amino acids.

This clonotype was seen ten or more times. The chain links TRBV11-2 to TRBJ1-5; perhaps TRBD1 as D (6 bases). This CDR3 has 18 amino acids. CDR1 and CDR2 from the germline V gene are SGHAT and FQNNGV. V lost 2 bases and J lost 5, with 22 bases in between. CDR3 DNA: TGTGCCAGCAGCTTATCCTCCCGGCTACAGGGTTTGTATCAGCCCCAGCATTTT. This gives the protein CASSLSSRLQGLYQPQHF.

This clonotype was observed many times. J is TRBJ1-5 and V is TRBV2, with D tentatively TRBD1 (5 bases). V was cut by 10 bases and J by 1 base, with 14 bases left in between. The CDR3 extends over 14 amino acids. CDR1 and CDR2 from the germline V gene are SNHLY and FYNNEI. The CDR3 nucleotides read TGTGCCAACACCCAACCAGGGAGCAATCAGCCCCAGCATTTT. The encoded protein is CANTQPGSNQPQHF.

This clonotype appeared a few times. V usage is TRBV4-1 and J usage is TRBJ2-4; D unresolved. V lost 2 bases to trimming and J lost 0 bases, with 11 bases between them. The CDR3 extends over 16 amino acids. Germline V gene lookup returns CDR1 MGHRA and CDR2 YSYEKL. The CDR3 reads CASSQSPLLAKNIQYF. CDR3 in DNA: TGCGCCAGCAGCCAATCACCGTTGCTAGCCAAAAACATTCAGTACTTC.

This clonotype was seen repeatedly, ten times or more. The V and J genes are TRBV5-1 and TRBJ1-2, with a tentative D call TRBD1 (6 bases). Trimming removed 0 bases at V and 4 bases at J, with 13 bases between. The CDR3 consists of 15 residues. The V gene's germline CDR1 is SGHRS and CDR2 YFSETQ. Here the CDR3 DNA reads TGCGCCAGCAGCTTGGTTCCGACAGGACTCTATGGCTACACCTTC. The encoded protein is CASSLVPTGLYGYTF.

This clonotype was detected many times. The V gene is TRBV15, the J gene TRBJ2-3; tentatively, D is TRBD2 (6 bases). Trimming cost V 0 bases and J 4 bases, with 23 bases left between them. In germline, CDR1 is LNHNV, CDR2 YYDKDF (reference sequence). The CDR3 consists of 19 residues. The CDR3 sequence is CATSRDQVSGVTLADTQYF. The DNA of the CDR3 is TGTGCCACCAGCAGAGATCAAGTTTCGGGGGTGACCTTGGCAGATACGCAGTATTTT.

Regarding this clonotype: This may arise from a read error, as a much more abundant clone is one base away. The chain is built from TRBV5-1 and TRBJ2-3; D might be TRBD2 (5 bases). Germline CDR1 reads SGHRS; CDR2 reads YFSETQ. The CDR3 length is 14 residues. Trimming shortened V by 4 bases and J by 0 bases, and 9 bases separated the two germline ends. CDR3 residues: CASSEGSSTDTQYF. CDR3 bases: TGCGCCAGCAGCGAGGGTTCTAGCACAGATACGCAGTATTTT.

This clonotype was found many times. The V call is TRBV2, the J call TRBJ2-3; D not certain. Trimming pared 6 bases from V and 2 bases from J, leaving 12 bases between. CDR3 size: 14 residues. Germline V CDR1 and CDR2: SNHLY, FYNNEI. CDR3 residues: CASRAKFVTDTQYF. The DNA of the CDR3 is TGTGCCAGCAGGGCCAAATTCGTCACAGATACGCAGTATTTT.

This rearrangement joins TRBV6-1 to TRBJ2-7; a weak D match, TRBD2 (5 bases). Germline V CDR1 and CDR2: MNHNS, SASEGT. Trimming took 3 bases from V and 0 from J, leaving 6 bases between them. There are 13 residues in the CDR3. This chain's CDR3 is CASSEGSSYEQYF. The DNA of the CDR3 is TGTGCCAGCAGTGAGGGGAGCTCCTACGAGCAGTACTTC.

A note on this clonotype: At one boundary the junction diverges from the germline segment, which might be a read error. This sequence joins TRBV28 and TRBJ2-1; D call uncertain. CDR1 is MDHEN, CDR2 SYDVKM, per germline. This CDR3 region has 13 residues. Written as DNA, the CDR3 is TGTGCCAGCAGTTTAGCTAGAAGGGATGAGCAGTCCTTC. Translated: CASSLARRDEQSF.

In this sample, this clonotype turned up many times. This CDR3 reads CASSLSQVDGEQYF. The DNA for the CDR3 is TGTGCCAGCAGCCTCAGCCAGGTAGACGGCGAGCAGTACTTC. This rearrangement joins TRBV13 to TRBJ2-7; the D is unclear. V was clipped by 5 bases and J by 6 bases, with 17 bases between them. This CDR3 contains 14 residues. Looked up from germline, CDR1 is PRHDT and CDR2 is FYEKMQ (reference sequence).

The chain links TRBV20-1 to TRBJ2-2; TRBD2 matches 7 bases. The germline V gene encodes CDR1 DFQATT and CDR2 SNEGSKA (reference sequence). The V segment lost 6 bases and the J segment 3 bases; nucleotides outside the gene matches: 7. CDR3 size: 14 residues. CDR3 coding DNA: TGCAGTGCCGGTGGCGGGAGCGACACCGGGGAGCTGTTTTTT. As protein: CSAGGGSDTGELFF.

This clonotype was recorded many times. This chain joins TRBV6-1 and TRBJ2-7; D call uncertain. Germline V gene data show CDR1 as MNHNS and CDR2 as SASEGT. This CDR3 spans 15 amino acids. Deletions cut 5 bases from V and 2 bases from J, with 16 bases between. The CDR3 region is CASSPRGQWAYEQYF. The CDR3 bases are TGTGCCAGCAGTCCCCGTGGGCAGTGGGCCTACGAGCAGTACTTC.

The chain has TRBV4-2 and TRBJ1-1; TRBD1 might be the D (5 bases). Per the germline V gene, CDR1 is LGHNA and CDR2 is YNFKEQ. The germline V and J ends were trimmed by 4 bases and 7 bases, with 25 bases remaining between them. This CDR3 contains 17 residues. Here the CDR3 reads CASSLPEGRARFYEAFF. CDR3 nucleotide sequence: TGTGCCAGCAGCCTTCCGGAGGGCAGGGCACGATTCTATGAAGCTTTCTTT.

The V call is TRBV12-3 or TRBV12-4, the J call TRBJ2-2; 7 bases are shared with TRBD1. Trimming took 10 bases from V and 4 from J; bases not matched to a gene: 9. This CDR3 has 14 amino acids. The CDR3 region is CATERQGSTGELFF. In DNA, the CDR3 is TGTGCCACCGAGCGACAGGGATCCACCGGGGAGCTGTTTTTT.

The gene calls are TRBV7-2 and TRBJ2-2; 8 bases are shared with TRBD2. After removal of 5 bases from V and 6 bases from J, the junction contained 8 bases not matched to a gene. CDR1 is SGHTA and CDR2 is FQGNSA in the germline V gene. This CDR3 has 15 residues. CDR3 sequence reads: CASSRGTSLPGELFF. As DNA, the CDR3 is TGTGCCAGCAGCCGCGGGACTAGTTTACCCGGGGAGCTGTTTTTT. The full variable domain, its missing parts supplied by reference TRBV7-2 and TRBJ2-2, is GAGVSQSPSNKVTEKGKDVELRCDPISGHTALYWYRQSLGQGLEFLIYFQGNSAPDKSGLPSDRFSAERTGGSVSTLTIQRTQQEDSAVYLCASSRGTSLPGELFFGEGSRLTVL.

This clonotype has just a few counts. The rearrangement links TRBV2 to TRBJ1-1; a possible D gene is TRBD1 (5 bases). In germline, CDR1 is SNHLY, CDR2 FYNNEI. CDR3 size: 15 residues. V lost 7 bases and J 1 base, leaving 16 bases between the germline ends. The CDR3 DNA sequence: TGTGCCAGCACCCGCTACCTAGGGGAGAACACTGAAGCTTTCTTT. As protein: CASTRYLGENTEAFF.

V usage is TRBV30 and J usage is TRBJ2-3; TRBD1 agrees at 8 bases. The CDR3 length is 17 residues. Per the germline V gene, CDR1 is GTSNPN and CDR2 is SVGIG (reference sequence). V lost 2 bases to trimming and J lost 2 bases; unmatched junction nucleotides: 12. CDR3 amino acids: CAWSRLTGGPTTDTQYF. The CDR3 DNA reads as TGTGCCTGGAGTAGACTCACAGGGGGTCCCACCACAGATACGCAGTATTTT. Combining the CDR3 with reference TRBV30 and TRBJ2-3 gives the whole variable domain SQTIHQWPATLVQPVGSPLSLECTVEGTSNPNLYWYRQAAGRGLQLLFYSVGIGQISSEVPQNLSASRPQDRQFILSSKKLLLSDSGFYLCAWSRLTGGPTTDTQYFGPGTRLTVL.

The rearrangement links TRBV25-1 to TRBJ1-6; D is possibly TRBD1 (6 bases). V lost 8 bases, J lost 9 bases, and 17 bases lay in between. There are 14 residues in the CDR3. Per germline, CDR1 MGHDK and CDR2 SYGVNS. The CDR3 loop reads CASFGGRSGSPLHF. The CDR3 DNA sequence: TGTGCCAGCTTTGGGGGCAGGTCGGGTTCACCCCTCCACTTT.

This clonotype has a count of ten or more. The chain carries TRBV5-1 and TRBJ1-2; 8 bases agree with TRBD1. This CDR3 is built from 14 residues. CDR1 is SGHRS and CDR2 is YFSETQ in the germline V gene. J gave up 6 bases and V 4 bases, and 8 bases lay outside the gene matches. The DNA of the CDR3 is TGCGCCAGCAGCCCAGACAGGGGAACGGATGGCTACACCTTC. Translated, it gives CASSPDRGTDGYTF.

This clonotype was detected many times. Written as DNA, the CDR3 is TGTGCCAGCAGCCCCCGGGACCGGCCGAACACTGAAGCTTTCTTT. Encoded protein: CASSPRDRPNTEAFF. The V and J genes are TRBV9 and TRBJ1-1; D is perhaps TRBD1 (5 bases). The germline V gene has CDR1 SGDLS and CDR2 YYNGEE. The CDR3 runs 15 residues. The V gene lost 4 bases and the J gene lost 1 base, with 14 bases spanning the gap.

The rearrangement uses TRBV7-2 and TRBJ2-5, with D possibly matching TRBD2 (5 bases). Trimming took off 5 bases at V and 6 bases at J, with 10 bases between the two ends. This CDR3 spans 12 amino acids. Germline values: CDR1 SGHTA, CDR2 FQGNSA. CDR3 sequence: CASSKEAKTQYF. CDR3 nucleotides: TGTGCCAGCAGCAAGGAGGCTAAGACCCAGTACTTC.

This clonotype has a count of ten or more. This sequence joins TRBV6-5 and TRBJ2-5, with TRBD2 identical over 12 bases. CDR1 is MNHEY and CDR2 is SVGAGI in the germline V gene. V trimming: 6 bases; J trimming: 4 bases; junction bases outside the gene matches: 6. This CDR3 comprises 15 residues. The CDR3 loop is CASSSRTSGVETQYF. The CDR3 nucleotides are TGTGCCAGCAGCTCACGGACTAGCGGGGTAGAGACCCAGTACTTC.

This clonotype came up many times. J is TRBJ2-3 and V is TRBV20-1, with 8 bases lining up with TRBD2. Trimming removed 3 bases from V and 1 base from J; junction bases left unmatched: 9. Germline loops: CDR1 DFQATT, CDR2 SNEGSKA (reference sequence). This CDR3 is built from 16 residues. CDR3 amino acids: CSARPGGLGRTDTQYF. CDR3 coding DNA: TGCAGTGCTAGGCCTGGGGGACTAGGACGCACAGATACGCAGTATTTT.

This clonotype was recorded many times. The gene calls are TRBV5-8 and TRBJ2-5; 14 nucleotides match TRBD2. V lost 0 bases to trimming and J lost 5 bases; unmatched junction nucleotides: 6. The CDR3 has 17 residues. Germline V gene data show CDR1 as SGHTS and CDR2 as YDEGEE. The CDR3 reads CASSLAGTSGGRETQYF. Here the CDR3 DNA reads TGTGCCAGCAGCTTGGCCGGGACTAGCGGGGGTAGGGAGACCCAGTACTTC.

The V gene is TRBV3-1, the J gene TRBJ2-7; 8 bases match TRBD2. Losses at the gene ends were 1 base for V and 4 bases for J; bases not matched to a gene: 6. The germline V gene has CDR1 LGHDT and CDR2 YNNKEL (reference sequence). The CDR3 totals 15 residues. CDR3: CASSQAGLVGYEQYF. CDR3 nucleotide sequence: TGTGCCAGCAGCCAAGCGGGACTAGTGGGTTACGAGCAGTACTTC.

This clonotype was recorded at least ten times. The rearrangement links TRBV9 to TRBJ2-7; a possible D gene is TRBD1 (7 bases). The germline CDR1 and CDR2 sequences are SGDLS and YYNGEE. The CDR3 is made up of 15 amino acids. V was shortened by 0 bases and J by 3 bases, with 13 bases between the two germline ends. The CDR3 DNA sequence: TGTGCCAGCAGCGTAGCCGGGCAGGGGGGCTACGAGCAGTACTTC. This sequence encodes CASSVAGQGGYEQYF.